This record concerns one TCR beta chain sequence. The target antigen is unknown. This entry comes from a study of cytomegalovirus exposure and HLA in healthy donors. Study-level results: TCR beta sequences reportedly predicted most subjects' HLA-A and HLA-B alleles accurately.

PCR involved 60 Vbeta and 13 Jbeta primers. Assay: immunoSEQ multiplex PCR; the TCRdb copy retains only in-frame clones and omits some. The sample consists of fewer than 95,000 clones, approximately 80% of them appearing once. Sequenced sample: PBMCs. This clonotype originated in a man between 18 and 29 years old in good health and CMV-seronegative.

Written as DNA, the CDR3 is TGCGCCAGCAGCTTGGATCTCCCGGGGAACACTGAAGCTTTCTTT. This translates into CASSLDLPGNTEAFF. The V call is TRBV5-1, the J call TRBJ1-1, with D unresolved. The CDR3 consists of 15 residues. The germline V gene encodes CDR1 SGHRS and CDR2 YFSETQ. Trimming stripped 0 bases from V and 1 base from J, with 10 bases between. The variable domain in full, with the rest retrieved from reference TRBV5-1 and TRBJ1-1, is KAGVTQTPRYLIKTRGQQVTLSCSPISGHRSVSWYQQTPGQGLQFLFEYFSETQRNKGNFPGRFSGRQFSNSRSEMNVSTLELGDSALYLCASSLDLPGNTEAFFGQGTRLTVV.